This TCR beta chain was profiled in a study of control samples from healthy donors and cancer patients. Profiling relied on immunoSEQ multiplex PCR, and the TCRdb table lists in-frame clones only, not all of them. The sample yields 93,000 or so clones, around 89% seen once. Sample: PBMCs. The TCR was taken from a man in his sixties with lung cancer.

The CDR3 sequence is CASSLGPNTEAFF. The CDR3 DNA sequence: TGTGCCAGCAGTCTAGGCCCGAACACTGAAGCTTTCTTT. The genes are TRBV6-5 and TRBJ1-1, with D unclear. The germline V and J ends were trimmed by 5 bases and 1 base, with 8 bases remaining between them. Germline-derived CDR1 and CDR2 are MNHEY and SVGAGI. CDR3 length equals 13 residues.